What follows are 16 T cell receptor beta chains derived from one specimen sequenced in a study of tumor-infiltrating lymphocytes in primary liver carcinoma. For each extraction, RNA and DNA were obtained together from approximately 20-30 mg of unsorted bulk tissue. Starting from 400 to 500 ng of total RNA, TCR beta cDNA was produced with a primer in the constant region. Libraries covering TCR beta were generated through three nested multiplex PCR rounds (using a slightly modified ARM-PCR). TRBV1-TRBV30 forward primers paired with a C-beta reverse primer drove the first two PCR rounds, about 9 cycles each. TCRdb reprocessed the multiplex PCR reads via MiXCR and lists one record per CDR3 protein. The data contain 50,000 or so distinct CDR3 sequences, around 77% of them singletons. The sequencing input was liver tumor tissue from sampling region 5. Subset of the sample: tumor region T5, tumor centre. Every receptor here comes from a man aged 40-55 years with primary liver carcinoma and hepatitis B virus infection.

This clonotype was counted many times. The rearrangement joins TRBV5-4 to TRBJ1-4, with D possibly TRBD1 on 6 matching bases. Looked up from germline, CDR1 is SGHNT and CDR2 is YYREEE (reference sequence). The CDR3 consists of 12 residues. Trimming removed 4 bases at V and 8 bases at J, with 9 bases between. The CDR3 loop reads CASSPRGEKLFF. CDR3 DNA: TGTGCCAGCAGCCCGAGGGGGGAAAAACTGTTTTTT.

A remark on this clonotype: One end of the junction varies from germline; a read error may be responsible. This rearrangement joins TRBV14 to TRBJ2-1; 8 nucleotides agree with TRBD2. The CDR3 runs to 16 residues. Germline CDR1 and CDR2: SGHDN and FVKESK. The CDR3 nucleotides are TGTGCCAACAGTGCCGTAGCGGGATGGGTAAACTATGAGCAATTCTTC. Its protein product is CANSAVAGWVNYEQFF. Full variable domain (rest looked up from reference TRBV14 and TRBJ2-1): EAGVTQFPSHSVIEKGQTVTLRCDPISGHDNLYWYRRVMGKEIKFLLHFVKESKQDESGMPNNRFLAERTGGTYSTLKVQPAELEDSGVYFCANSAVAGWVNYEQFFGPGTRLTVL.

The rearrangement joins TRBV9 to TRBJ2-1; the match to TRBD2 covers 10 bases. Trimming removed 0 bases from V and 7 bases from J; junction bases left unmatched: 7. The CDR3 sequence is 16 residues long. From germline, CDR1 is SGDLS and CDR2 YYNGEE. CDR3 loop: CASSVDGLAGVNEQFF. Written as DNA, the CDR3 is TGTGCCAGCAGCGTAGACGGGCTAGCGGGAGTAAATGAGCAGTTCTTC.

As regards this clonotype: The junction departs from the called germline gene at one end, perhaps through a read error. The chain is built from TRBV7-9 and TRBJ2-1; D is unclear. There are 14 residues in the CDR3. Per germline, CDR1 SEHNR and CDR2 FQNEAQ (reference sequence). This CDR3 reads CATSSLLIFNEQFF. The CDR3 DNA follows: TGTGCCACCAGCTCACTTCTGATTTTTAATGAGCAGTTCTTC.

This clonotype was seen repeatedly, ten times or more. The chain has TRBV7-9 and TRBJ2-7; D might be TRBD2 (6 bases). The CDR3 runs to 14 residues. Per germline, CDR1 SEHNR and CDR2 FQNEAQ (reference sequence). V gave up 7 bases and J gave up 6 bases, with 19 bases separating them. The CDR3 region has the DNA TGTGCCAGCAATAAGGACTTGGAGGGTCGCGAGCAGTACTTC. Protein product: CASNKDLEGREQYF.

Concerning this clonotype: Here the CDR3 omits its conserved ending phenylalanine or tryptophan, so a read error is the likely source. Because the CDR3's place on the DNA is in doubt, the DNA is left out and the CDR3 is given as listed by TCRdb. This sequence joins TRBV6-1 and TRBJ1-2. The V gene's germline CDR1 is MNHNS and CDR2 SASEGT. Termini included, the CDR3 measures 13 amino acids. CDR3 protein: CASNEVPNYGYIL.

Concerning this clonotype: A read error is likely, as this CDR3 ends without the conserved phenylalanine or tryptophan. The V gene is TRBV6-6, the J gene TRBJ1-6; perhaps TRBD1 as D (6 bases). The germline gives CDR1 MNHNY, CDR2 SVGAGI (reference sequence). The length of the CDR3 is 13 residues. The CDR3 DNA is TGTGCCAGCAGTAATACAGGGATTTCACCACTCCACTCT. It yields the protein CASSNTGISPLHS.

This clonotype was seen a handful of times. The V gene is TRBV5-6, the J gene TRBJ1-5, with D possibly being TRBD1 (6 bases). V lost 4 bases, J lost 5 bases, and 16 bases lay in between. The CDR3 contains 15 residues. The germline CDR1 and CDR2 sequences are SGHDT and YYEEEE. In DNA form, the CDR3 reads TGTGCCAGCAGCACCTTGAGCAGGGGCGATCAGCCCCAGCATTTT. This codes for CASSTLSRGDQPQHF.

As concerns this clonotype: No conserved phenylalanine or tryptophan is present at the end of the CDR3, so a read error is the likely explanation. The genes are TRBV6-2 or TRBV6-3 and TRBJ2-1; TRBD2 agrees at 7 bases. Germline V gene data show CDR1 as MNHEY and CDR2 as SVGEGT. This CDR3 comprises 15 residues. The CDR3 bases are TGTGCCAACAGTTACACGGCGGGAGACCTCAATGAGCAGTTCTTA. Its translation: CANSYTAGDLNEQFL.

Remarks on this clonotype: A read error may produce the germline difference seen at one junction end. The CDR3 DNA reads TGTGCTAGCAATCAACCCGAGACCCAGTACTTC. As protein: CASNQPETQYF. This chain connects TRBV6-2 or TRBV6-3 to TRBJ2-5; no clear D. From germline, CDR1 is MNHEY and CDR2 SVGEGT. The CDR3 has 11 amino acids.

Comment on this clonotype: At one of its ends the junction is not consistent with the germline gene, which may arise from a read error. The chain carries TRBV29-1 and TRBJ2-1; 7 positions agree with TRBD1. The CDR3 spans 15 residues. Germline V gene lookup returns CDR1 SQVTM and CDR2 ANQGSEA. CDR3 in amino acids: CIVEIGGRGQGEQFF. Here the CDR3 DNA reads TGCATCGTTGAAATAGGAGGAAGGGGGCAGGGCGAGCAGTTCTTC.

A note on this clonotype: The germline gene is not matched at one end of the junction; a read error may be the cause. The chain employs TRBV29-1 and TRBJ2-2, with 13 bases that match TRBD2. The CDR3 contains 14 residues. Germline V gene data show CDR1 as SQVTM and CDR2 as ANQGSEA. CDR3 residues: CSVRLAGGTRELFF. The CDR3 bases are TGCAGCGTACGACTAGCGGGAGGCACCAGGGAGCTGTTTTTT.

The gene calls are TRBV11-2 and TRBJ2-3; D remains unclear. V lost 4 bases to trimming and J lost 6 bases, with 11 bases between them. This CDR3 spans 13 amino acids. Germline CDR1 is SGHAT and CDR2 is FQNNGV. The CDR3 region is CASSSITVDTQYF. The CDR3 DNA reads TGTGCCAGCAGCTCCATCACGGTGGATACGCAGTATTTT.

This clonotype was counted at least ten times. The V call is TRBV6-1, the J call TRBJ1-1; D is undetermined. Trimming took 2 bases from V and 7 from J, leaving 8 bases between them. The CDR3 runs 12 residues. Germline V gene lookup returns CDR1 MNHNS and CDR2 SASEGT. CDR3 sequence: CASSETTVEAFF. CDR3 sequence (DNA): TGTGCCAGCAGTGAAACAACGGTTGAAGCTTTCTTT.

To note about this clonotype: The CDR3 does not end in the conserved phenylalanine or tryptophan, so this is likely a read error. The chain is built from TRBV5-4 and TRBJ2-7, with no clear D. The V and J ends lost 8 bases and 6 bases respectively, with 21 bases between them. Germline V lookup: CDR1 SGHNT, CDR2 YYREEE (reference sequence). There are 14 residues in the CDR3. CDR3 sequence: CASSPHLSSSEQYC. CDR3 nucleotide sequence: TGTGCCAGTAGCCCCCACCTCTCATCCAGCGAGCAGTACTGC.

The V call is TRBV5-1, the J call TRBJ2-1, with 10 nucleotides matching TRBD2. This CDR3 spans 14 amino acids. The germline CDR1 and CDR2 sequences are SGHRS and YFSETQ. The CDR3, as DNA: TGCGTCAGTACGTTAGCGGGAGGTTACAATGAGCAGTTCTTC. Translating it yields CVSTLAGGYNEQFF.